This T cell receptor (beta chain) originates from a study of cytomegalovirus exposure and HLA in healthy donors. PCR was performed using 60 Vbeta and 13 Jbeta primers. The protocol was immunoSEQ multiplex PCR, while the TCRdb copy is restricted to in-frame clones and leaves out a portion. The sample shows approximately 120,000 clones, over 75% of them seen only once. The sequencing sample was made of PBMCs. This TCR derives from a woman in her 40s in good health and CMV-seropositive.

The CDR3 region has the DNA TGCAGCGTTTTGAGCGCCGGCTACACCTTC. Protein product: CSVLSAGYTF. This chain uses TRBV29-1 with TRBJ1-2, with D unresolved. Germline V CDR1 and CDR2: SQVTM, ANQGSEA. The CDR3 has 10 residues. Trimming took 5 bases from V and 8 from J, leaving 9 bases between them.